The clone carrying this TCR beta chain appeared once. Cohort 3 recovered donors had two negative PCRs, clearance, or symptom resolution. The J segment lost 6 bases and the V segment lost 0 bases, leaving 5 bases of the junction unmatched. Germline-derived CDR1 and CDR2 are SGHDN and FVKESK. The CDR3 consists of 15 residues. This specimen comes from a study of blood T cell repertoires in COVID-19. Study-level information: Acute-phase and convalescent COVID-19 samples originated in the United States, Italy and Spain.

Per the original methods: Amplification from reference gene primers served as the basis for estimated nucleated cell counts. Data came from immunoSEQ multiplex PCR; TCRdb stores just in-frame clones and leaves some out. For V, J and clone size, that table is used; D and trimming come from the DNA. The table records about 220,000 clones, over 80% of them present only once. Sequenced: PBMCs or T cells enriched from blood (not recorded which). The receptor's source is a woman aged 40 to 50 who had recovered from COVID-19. The chain combines TRBV14 with TRBJ2-7, with 10 bases identical to TRBD1. DNA for the CDR3: TGTGCCAGCAGCCAAGAGGGGACAGGGGAGGTCGAGCAGTACTTC. It translates to CASSQEGTGEVEQYF.